Listed here are 28 T cell receptor beta chains from one sample, sequenced in a study of identical twins. MiXCR was run by TCRdb on the 5' RACE reads, yielding one entry per CDR3 protein. The data contain about 450,000 distinct CDR3 sequences, approximately 18% of them singletons. The source material was naive T cells sorted from blood. The receptors were gathered from a man aged 45-60 years in good health.

The CDR3 is CSARVGHPNTEAFF. DNA for the CDR3: TGCAGTGCTAGAGTCGGACATCCGAACACTGAAGCTTTCTTT. The chain employs TRBV20-1 and TRBJ1-1; maybe TRBD1 (5 bases). The CDR3 is made up of 14 amino acids. Germline-derived CDR1 and CDR2 are DFQATT and SNEGSKA (reference sequence). The ends were cut back, 1 base at V and 1 base at J, with 10 bases in the middle.

The sample holds a few counts of this clonotype. The V call is TRBV5-1, the J call TRBJ2-7; 9 nucleotides agree with TRBD1. The germline gives CDR1 SGHRS, CDR2 YFSETQ. The CDR3 is 15 amino acids. V shed 3 bases and J 7 bases; nucleotides not matched to a gene: 11. The CDR3 sequence: CASSSIQGATGEQYF. As DNA, the CDR3 is TGCGCCAGCAGCTCGATACAGGGGGCAACGGGAGAGCAGTACTTC.

The CDR3 spells CSAPRGLNGETQYF. CDR3 in DNA: TGCAGTGCTCCAAGGGGCCTCAATGGGGAGACCCAGTACTTC. V and J are TRBV20-1 and TRBJ2-5; D perhaps matches TRBD1 (5 bases). Germline V gene sequence: CDR1 DFQATT, CDR2 SNEGSKA (reference sequence). The CDR3 has 14 residues. The V end was cut by 5 bases, the J end by 5 bases, with 18 bases between.

This clonotype was counted a few times. The chain links TRBV7-2 to TRBJ2-5; 7 nucleotides match TRBD1. Losses at the gene ends were 5 bases for V and 3 bases for J; bases not matched to a gene: 12. Looked up from germline, CDR1 is SGHTA and CDR2 is FQGNSA. The CDR3 runs to 16 residues. CDR3 nucleotides: TGTGCCAGCAGCCCAGGGGGAGTTCCGATTGAAGAGACCCAGTACTTC. It specifies CASSPGGVPIEETQYF.

The chain is built from TRBV7-2 and TRBJ2-5; D remains ambiguous. The CDR3 runs to 11 residues. Deletions cut 3 bases from V and 4 bases from J, with 3 bases between. CDR1 is SGHTA and CDR2 is FQGNSA in the germline V gene. CDR3: CASSFIETQYF. CDR3 bases: TGTGCCAGCAGCTTCATAGAGACCCAGTACTTC.

Only a few counts were recorded for this clonotype. V is TRBV5-1 and J is TRBJ2-7; maybe TRBD2 (6 bases). The V gene's germline CDR1 is SGHRS and CDR2 YFSETQ. There are 15 residues in the CDR3. Deletions cut 2 bases from V and 0 bases from J, with 12 bases between. The CDR3, as DNA: TGCGCCAGCAGCTTCGGAATAGCGGCCTCCTACGAGCAGTACTTC. Encoded protein: CASSFGIAASYEQYF.

This clonotype appeared many times. The chain carries TRBV6-5 and TRBJ2-7; unclear D gene. The CDR3 contains 14 residues. Germline assignment: CDR1 MNHEY and CDR2 SVGAGI. The V and J ends lost 4 bases and 5 bases respectively, with 15 bases between them. The CDR3: CASSSPGGPDEQYF. DNA of the CDR3: TGTGCCAGCAGTTCCCCCGGCGGCCCGGACGAGCAGTACTTC.

This clonotype was seen ten or more times. The genes are TRBV28 and TRBJ2-3, with 8 nucleotides matching TRBD2. CDR1 is MDHEN, CDR2 SYDVKM, per germline. This CDR3 contains 11 residues. Trimming removed 6 bases from V and 11 bases from J; junction bases left unmatched: 4. CDR3 nucleotide sequence: TGTGCCAGCAGCTCACTAGCGGAGCAGTATTTT. Its translation is CASSSLAEQYF.

The V gene is TRBV7-9, the J gene TRBJ1-2; D unclear. The CDR3 spans 11 residues. Per germline, CDR1 SEHNR and CDR2 FQNEAQ (reference sequence). Between the trimmed V and J ends, which lost 4 bases and 8 bases, there was a span of 8 bases. The CDR3 protein is CASSSGRGYTF. The CDR3 DNA is TGTGCCAGCAGCTCGGGAAGGGGCTACACCTTC. The full variable domain, with the rest looked up from reference TRBV7-9 and TRBJ1-2, is DTGVSQNPRHKITKRGQNVTFRCDPISEHNRLYWYRQTLGQGPEFLTYFQNEAQLEKSRLLSDRFSAERPKGSFSTLEIQRTEQGDSAMYLCASSSGRGYTFGSGTRLTVV.

This clonotype was counted a few times. The gene calls are TRBV15 and TRBJ2-3; 7 bases line up with TRBD2. J lost 0 bases, V lost 9 bases, and 9 bases had no gene match. The CDR3 loop spans 15 amino acids. The V gene's germline CDR1 is LNHNV and CDR2 YYDKDF (reference sequence). This CDR3 is CATSPEAGSTDTQYF. CDR3 sequence (DNA): TGTGCCACGAGCCCCGAAGCGGGGAGCACAGATACGCAGTATTTT.

There are many counts of this clonotype. This sequence joins TRBV5-1 and TRBJ2-1; TRBD2 is a possible D gene (5 bases). Germline V gene sequence: CDR1 SGHRS, CDR2 YFSETQ. The ends were cut back, 2 bases at V and 12 bases at J, with 15 bases in the middle. This CDR3 region has 13 residues. The CDR3 nucleotides are TGCGCCAGCAGCTTCGACGGGGAAGGTGGGCAGTTCTTC. Protein product: CASSFDGEGGQFF.

This rearrangement joins TRBV6-1 to TRBJ2-3; D not resolved. In germline, CDR1 is MNHNS, CDR2 SASEGT. The CDR3 consists of 14 residues. V was cut by 6 bases and J by 0 bases, with 10 bases left in between. CDR3 DNA: TGTGCCAGCAGCCGGGCTTTTAGCACAGATACGCAGTATTTT. Protein product: CASSRAFSTDTQYF.

This clonotype was detected a few times. The chain links TRBV20-1 to TRBJ2-3; a possible D gene is TRBD2 (6 bases). Germline V CDR1 and CDR2: DFQATT, SNEGSKA (reference sequence). Trimming removed 7 bases from V and 2 bases from J, with 10 bases in between. This CDR3 contains 12 residues. As DNA, the CDR3 is TGCAGTGGGGGCGGGACCACAGATACGCAGTATTTT. This translates into CSGGGTTDTQYF.

This chain links TRBV12-3 or TRBV12-4 with TRBJ1-5; TRBD1 matches at 7 bases. The V segment lost 6 bases and the J segment 7 bases; nucleotides outside the gene matches: 12. This CDR3 region has 15 residues. CDR3 in DNA: TGTGCCAGCAGCCGAGGACCAGGGGGGCTCCAGCCCCAGCATTTT. Its protein product is CASSRGPGGLQPQHF.

V and J are TRBV5-1 and TRBJ2-1; perhaps TRBD2 as D (5 bases). From germline, CDR1 is SGHRS and CDR2 YFSETQ. V was shortened by 4 bases and J by 11 bases, with 16 bases between the two germline ends. This CDR3 spans 13 amino acids. CDR3 coding DNA: TGCGCCAGCAGCGTAGGGCCGGAGGAGAAGCAGTTCTTC. Its protein product is CASSVGPEEKQFF.

This clonotype was recorded a few times. The chain is built from TRBV15 and TRBJ1-4; TRBD1 might be the D (6 bases). CDR3 length: 15 residues. The V end was cut by 3 bases, the J end by 8 bases, with 16 bases between. CDR1 LNHNV and CDR2 YYDKDF come from the germline V gene (reference sequence). The CDR3 DNA follows: TGTGCCACCAGCAGGGCACAGGGTAGGAACGAAAAACTGTTTTTT. This encodes CATSRAQGRNEKLFF.

The genes are TRBV2 and TRBJ2-7, with D maybe TRBD1 (6 bases). The ends were cut back, 6 bases at V and 3 bases at J, with 12 bases in the middle. CDR3 length: 13 amino acids. Germline CDR1 reads SNHLY; CDR2 reads FYNNEI. The CDR3, as DNA: TGTGCCAGCAGAGCCGGGACATACTACGAGCAGTACTTC. Amino acids: CASRAGTYYEQYF.

This clonotype was seen a few times. This chain connects TRBV25-1 to TRBJ1-2; 8 bases agree with TRBD1. The CDR3 spans 14 residues. With V trimmed by 3 bases and J by 5 bases, 5 bases remained unmatched. Germline V gives CDR1 MGHDK, CDR2 SYGVNS. The CDR3 loop reads CASSDRDRFYGYTF. The CDR3 DNA reads as TGTGCCAGCAGTGACCGGGACAGGTTTTATGGCTACACCTTC.

At least ten counts were recorded for this clonotype. The rearrangement joins TRBV5-1 to TRBJ2-1; D assignment may be TRBD1 or TRBD2 (5 bases each). This CDR3 has 12 amino acids. The germline V gene has CDR1 SGHRS and CDR2 YFSETQ. Trimming cost V 1 base and J 10 bases, with 9 bases left between them. Here the CDR3 DNA reads TGCGCCAGCAGCTTGATCGGGGCCGAGCAGTTCTTC. It encodes CASSLIGAEQFF.

This clonotype has a handful of counts. This chain joins TRBV28 and TRBJ1-6; tentatively, D is TRBD1 (5 bases). Germline V gene data show CDR1 as MDHEN and CDR2 as SYDVKM. Between the trimmed V and J ends, which lost 7 bases and 0 bases, there was a span of 13 bases. The CDR3 is 16 amino acids. CDR3 coding DNA: TGTGCCAGCACCCCTGGGGGGAGCTCCTATAATTCACCCCTCCACTTT. It codes for CASTPGGSSYNSPLHF.

The chain uses TRBV28 and TRBJ1-2, with D possibly being TRBD1 (6 bases). Germline V gene data show CDR1 as MDHEN and CDR2 as SYDVKM. The CDR3 sequence is 12 residues long. V was shortened by 3 bases and J by 7 bases, with 9 bases between the two germline ends. The CDR3 region is CASSLGALGYTF. The CDR3 DNA is TGTGCCAGCAGTTTGGGGGCGCTTGGCTACACCTTC.

The V and J genes are TRBV6-1 and TRBJ1-1; perhaps TRBD1 as D (6 bases). Per the germline V gene, CDR1 is MNHNS and CDR2 is SASEGT. The V end was cut by 6 bases, the J end by 7 bases, with 15 bases between. This CDR3 comprises 13 residues. CDR3 bases: TGTGCCAGCAGCCCGGGGGGCGGGAGTGAAGCTTTCTTT. Its protein product is CASSPGGGSEAFF.

This clonotype appeared a few times. The J gene is TRBJ2-3, the V gene TRBV5-1, with 7 positions matching TRBD2. The CDR3 has 16 residues. Germline assignment: CDR1 SGHRS and CDR2 YFSETQ. The V segment lost 4 bases and the J segment 1 base; nucleotides outside the gene matches: 9. In DNA, the CDR3 is TGCGCCAGCAGCCGCTGGACTAGGAGAGGCACAGATACGCAGTATTTT. Residues: CASSRWTRRGTDTQYF.

There are many counts of this clonotype. The genes are TRBV5-1 and TRBJ1-2, with D unresolved. Trimming stripped 0 bases from V and 0 bases from J, with 12 bases between. CDR3 length: 16 residues. Germline V CDR1 and CDR2: SGHRS, YFSETQ. CDR3 sequence: CASSLGGPAANYGYTF. The CDR3 nucleotides are TGCGCCAGCAGCTTGGGAGGGCCAGCCGCTAACTATGGCTACACCTTC.

The V call is TRBV5-6, the J call TRBJ1-5; no firm D call. CDR3 size: 12 residues. Trimming stripped 1 base from V and 4 bases from J, with 3 bases between. CDR1 SGHDT and CDR2 YYEEEE come from the germline V gene. CDR3 in amino acids: CASSLMNQPQHF. In DNA, the CDR3 is TGTGCCAGCAGCTTGATGAATCAGCCCCAGCATTTT.

There are a few counts of this clonotype. The rearrangement joins TRBV2 to TRBJ2-5; D remains ambiguous. Trimming removed 7 bases at V and 2 bases at J, with 14 bases between. The CDR3 has 14 residues. From germline, CDR1 is SNHLY and CDR2 FYNNEI. The CDR3 DNA sequence: TGTGCCAGCACCACGATGGGTTTACAAGAGACCCAGTACTTC. Translating gives CASTTMGLQETQYF.

The V and J genes are TRBV29-1 and TRBJ2-2; TRBD1 matches at 8 bases. Germline lookup yields CDR1 SQVTM and CDR2 ANQGSEA. J was trimmed by 0 bases and V by 6 bases; bases with no gene match: 3. This CDR3 has 14 amino acids. The CDR3: CSVRTGTNTGELFF. The CDR3 nucleotides are TGCAGCGTAAGGACAGGGACGAACACCGGGGAGCTGTTTTTT.

This clonotype was found a few times. The chain combines TRBV6-5 with TRBJ1-6; 9 bases fit TRBD1. The CDR3 spans 16 residues. The germline CDR1 and CDR2 sequences are MNHEY and SVGAGI. V trimming: 0 bases; J trimming: 10 bases; junction bases outside the gene matches: 7. The CDR3 region has the DNA TGTGCCAGCAGTTACTCGAAAGGACAGGGGTCCTCACCCCTCCACTTT. It translates to CASSYSKGQGSSPLHF.